The 6 T cell receptor beta chains below were found in one sample sequenced in a study of neurological immune-mediated disorders. From the 5' RACE reads, TCRdb called clonotypes with MiXCR, one entry per CDR3 protein. This table has about 39,000 distinct CDR3 sequences, approximately 7% appearing once. Sequencing was performed on CD4+ T cells from blood. These receptors came from a man aged 50 to 59 in good health.

By sample share, this clonotype is medium-sized. The chain combines TRBV20-1 with TRBJ1-2, with TRBD1 identical over 9 bases. With 0 bases clipped from V and 8 bases from J, the junction kept 10 bases outside the gene matches. CDR3 length: 15 amino acids. Germline V gene lookup returns CDR1 DFQATT and CDR2 SNEGSKA (reference sequence). The CDR3 spells CSARDEGQGMGGYTF. The CDR3 nucleotides are TGCAGTGCTAGAGATGAGGGACAGGGAATGGGAGGCTACACCTTC.

This clonotype was recorded at least ten times. The V and J genes are TRBV20-1 and TRBJ2-7, with TRBD2 identical over 8 bases. The CDR3 runs to 13 residues. Losses at the gene ends were 3 bases for V and 2 bases for J; bases not matched to a gene: 3. Germline V CDR1 and CDR2: DFQATT, SNEGSKA (reference sequence). In nucleotides, the CDR3 is TGCAGTGCTAGCCCGACTAGCGCCTACGAGCAGTACTTC. Encoded protein: CSASPTSAYEQYF.

This clonotype was counted ten times or more. This chain uses TRBV7-2 with TRBJ2-1; tentatively, D is TRBD1 or TRBD2 (5 bases each). Trimming left V 5 bases short and J 6 bases short, with 20 bases between. From germline, CDR1 is SGHTA and CDR2 FQGNSA. The CDR3 runs 16 residues. CDR3: CASSRTTLGDANEQFF. The DNA of the CDR3 is TGTGCCAGCAGCCGGACGACCCTCGGGGACGCCAATGAGCAGTTCTTC.

This chain links TRBV20-1 with TRBJ1-2; no clear D gene. V was pared by 0 bases and J by 8 bases, with 7 bases between. The CDR3 totals 11 residues. Germline CDR1 and CDR2: DFQATT and SNEGSKA (reference sequence). The CDR3 nucleotides are TGCAGTGCTAGAGATCCCCCGGGCTACACCTTC. It specifies CSARDPPGYTF.

This clonotype has ten or more counts. This chain's CDR3 is CSVGTEYSNQPQHF. DNA of the CDR3: TGCAGCGTTGGGACGGAGTATAGCAATCAGCCCCAGCATTTT. The chain couples TRBV29-1 to TRBJ1-5, with D unclear. The germline V gene has CDR1 SQVTM and CDR2 ANQGSEA. V dropped 4 bases and J dropped 0 bases, with 10 bases sitting between them. The CDR3 contains 14 residues.

The sample holds many counts of this clonotype. The gene calls are TRBV6-5 and TRBJ2-1, with D uncertain. Trimming took off 6 bases at V and 8 bases at J, with 8 bases between the two ends. From germline, CDR1 is MNHEY and CDR2 SVGAGI. The CDR3 extends over 11 amino acids. The CDR3 sequence: CASSAPHEQFF. DNA for the CDR3: TGTGCCAGCAGCGCTCCCCATGAGCAGTTCTTC.